The rows below give T cell receptor beta chains drawn from one sample of a study of T cell responses to AZD1222 COVID-19 vaccine. Some clones are missing from TCRdb's copy, which holds only in-frame ones; the method was immunoSEQ multiplex PCR. The sample shows about 60,000 clones, 80% to 85% of them seen only once. The sample consisted of peripheral blood, taken on day 0 of AZD1222 vaccination. All receptors derive from an adult in good health. Each CDR3 is given with its conserved first and last residue. The order of the fields is CDR3 length, V gene, clone size, D gene, J gene, CDR3 protein, CDR3 DNA. The D gene is left open where the match is weak. The size of a clone is reported for some rows only, either as once, few or many, or as a class for expanded clones.

16	TRBV13	once	.	TRBJ2-3	CASSFRQTLSPDTQYF	TGTGCCAGCAGCTTTAGACAGACCCTCTCTCCGGATACGCAGTATTTT
13	TRBV6-2/TRBV6-3	.	.	TRBJ1-5	CASSYSAGQPQHF	TGTGCCAGCAGTTACTCTGCAGGACAGCCCCAGCATTTT
16	TRBV6-5	.	.	TRBJ1-1	CASSYGETGRDTEAFF	TGTGCCAGCAGTTACGGGGAAACAGGGAGGGATACTGAAGCTTTCTTT
16	TRBV5-1	.	TRBD2	TRBJ2-5	CASTPGTSGGRETQYF	TGCGCCAGCACCCCAGGGACTAGCGGGGGTCGAGAGACCCAGTACTTC
14	TRBV27	.	.	TRBJ2-1	CASSWQGGNNEQFF	TGTGCCAGCAGTTGGCAGGGGGGGAACAATGAGCAGTTCTTC
14	TRBV5-1	.	.	TRBJ1-1	CASSFSGGETEAFF	TGCGCCAGCAGCTTCTCTGGGGGCGAGACTGAAGCTTTCTTT
16	TRBV11-1	.	.	TRBJ2-4	CASSLVRRGAKNIQYF	TGTGCCAGCAGCTTAGTTCGTAGGGGGGCCAAAAACATTCAGTACTTC
14	TRBV5-6	.	TRBD2	TRBJ2-5	CATNSGGQRETQYF	TGTGCCACGAACAGCGGGGGCCAAAGAGAGACCCAGTACTTC
13	TRBV12-3/TRBV12-4	.	.	TRBJ1-1	CASRPRKNTEAFF	TGTGCCAGCAGACCCAGGAAGAACACTGAAGCTTTCTTT
17	TRBV4-3	.	TRBD2	TRBJ2-3	CASSQKLAGPETDTQYF	TGCGCCAGCAGCCAAAAACTAGCGGGGCCCGAGACGGATACGCAGTATTTT
13	TRBV7-2	.	.	TRBJ2-7	CASSAGQPYEQYF	TGTGCCAGCAGCGCGGGACAGCCCTACGAGCAGTACTTC
16	TRBV6-5	few	.	TRBJ1-1	CASSYDRPESNTEAFF	TGTGCCAGCAGTTATGACCGCCCCGAGAGTAACACTGAAGCTTTCTTT
17	TRBV7-9	.	.	TRBJ1-4	CASSPPRGVGTNEKLFF	TGTGCCAGCAGCCCACCGAGAGGAGTGGGTACAAATGAAAAACTGTTTTTT
16	TRBV4-3	.	TRBD2	TRBJ2-2	CASSQVWAGGQRELFF	TGCGCCAGCAGCCAAGTATGGGCGGGGGGGCAAAGGGAGCTGTTTTTT
13	TRBV11-2	.	.	TRBJ1-1	CASSLDLTGKAFF	TGTGCCAGCAGCTTAGATCTAACAGGGAAAGCTTTCTTT
13	TRBV5-6	.	.	TRBJ1-1	CASSAPWTTEAFF	TGTGCCAGCAGCGCTCCTTGGACCACTGAAGCTTTCTTT
16	TRBV4-1	.	.	TRBJ1-2	CASSPGAATANYGYTF	TGCGCCAGCAGCCCGGGGGCCGCGACAGCTAACTATGGCTACACCTTC
17	TRBV19	.	.	TRBJ1-5	CASCDSTGTGLNQPQHF	TGTGCCAGTTGTGATAGCACCGGGACCGGACTCAATCAGCCCCAGCATTTT
11	TRBV29-1	.	TRBD1	TRBJ1-2	CSVEETGPYTF	TGCAGCGTTGAGGAGACAGGGCCCTACACCTTC
10	TRBV20-1	.	.	TRBJ2-7	CSASIYEQYF	TGCAGTGCGAGTATTTACGAGCAGTACTTC
16	TRBV30	.	.	TRBJ1-5	CAWSVPRGYGNQPQHF	TGTGCCTGGAGTGTACCCCGGGGCTATGGCAATCAGCCCCAGCATTTT
14	TRBV11-2	.	.	TRBJ1-6	CASSLVGNSSPLHF	TGTGCCAGCAGCTTAGTTGGAAACTCTTCACCCCTCCACTTT
15	TRBV7-9	.	.	TRBJ2-3	CASSPPGFSTDTQYF	TGTGCCAGCAGCCCCCCTGGTTTTAGCACAGATACGCAGTATTTT
15	TRBV6-2/TRBV6-3	.	TRBD1	TRBJ1-5	CASSTGGRGNQPQHF	TGTGCCAGCAGCACAGGGGGTCGCGGCAATCAGCCCCAGCATTTT
13	TRBV12-3/TRBV12-4	.	.	TRBJ1-2	CASSLGGREGYTF	TGTGCCAGCAGTTTAGGGGGAAGGGAGGGCTACACCTTC
13	TRBV30	.	TRBD1	TRBJ1-4	CAWSEQGDEKLFF	TGTGCCTGGAGTGAACAGGGGGATGAAAAACTGTTTTTT
17	TRBV10-3	once	TRBD1	TRBJ2-5	CAITAGTGEGVEETQYF	TGTGCCATCACCGCGGGGACAGGGGAGGGGGTGGAAGAGACCCAGTACTTC
13	TRBV10-2	.	.	TRBJ1-2	CASSMTADYGYTF	TGCGCCAGCAGTATGACAGCGGACTATGGCTACACCTTC
15	TRBV28	once	.	TRBJ2-5	CASSSTTLPGETQYF	TGTGCCAGCAGTTCAACGACATTACCGGGGGAGACCCAGTACTTC
13	TRBV4-1	.	.	TRBJ2-7	CASSQWGSYEQYF	TGCGCCAGCAGCCAATGGGGCTCCTACGAGCAGTACTTC
14	TRBV4-3	.	.	TRBJ2-7	CASSQDRHQYEQYF	TGCGCCAGCAGCCAAGATCGGCATCAGTACGAGCAGTACTTC